This TCR beta chain was identified in a study of T cell responses to AZD1222 COVID-19 vaccine. Study-level points and caveats: Vaccination with two AZD1222 doses was followed by a rise in Spike-specific TCR breadth and depth. With dominance at 160-218 and 743-854, vaccine-associated CD4 TCRs spanned spike.

The table came from immunoSEQ multiplex PCR; TCRdb's copy has only in-frame clones and leaves some out. This sample has roughly 120,000 clones, with approximately 90% found just once. The CDR3 length is 14 residues. In germline, CDR1 is MNHEY, CDR2 SVGAGI. V dropped 0 bases and J dropped 5 bases, with 8 bases sitting between them. This clone was observed once. Antigen specificity is unknown. The TCR originated in an adult in good health. This chain links TRBV6-5 with TRBJ1-5, with D possibly matching TRBD1 (6 bases). The sequences come from peripheral blood, collected on day 0 of AZD1222 vaccination. CDR3 residues: CASSYSRGYQPQHF. CDR3 coding DNA: TGTGCCAGCAGTTACTCGAGGGGGTATCAGCCCCAGCATTTT.